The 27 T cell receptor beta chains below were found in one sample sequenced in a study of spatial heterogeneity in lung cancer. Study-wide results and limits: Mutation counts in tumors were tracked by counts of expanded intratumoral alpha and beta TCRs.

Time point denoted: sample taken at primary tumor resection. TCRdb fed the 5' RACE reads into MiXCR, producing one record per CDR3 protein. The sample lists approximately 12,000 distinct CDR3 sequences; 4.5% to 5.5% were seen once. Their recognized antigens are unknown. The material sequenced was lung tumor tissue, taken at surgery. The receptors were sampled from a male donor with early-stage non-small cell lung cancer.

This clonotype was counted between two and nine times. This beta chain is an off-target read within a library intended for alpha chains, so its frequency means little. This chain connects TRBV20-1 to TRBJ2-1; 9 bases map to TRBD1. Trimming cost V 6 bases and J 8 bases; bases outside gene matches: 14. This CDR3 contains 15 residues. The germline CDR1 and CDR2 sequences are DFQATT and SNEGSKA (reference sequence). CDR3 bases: TGCAGTGCCTCAGGGGGGACAGGGCTTTTGGATGAGCAGTTCTTC. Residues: CSASGGTGLLDEQFF.

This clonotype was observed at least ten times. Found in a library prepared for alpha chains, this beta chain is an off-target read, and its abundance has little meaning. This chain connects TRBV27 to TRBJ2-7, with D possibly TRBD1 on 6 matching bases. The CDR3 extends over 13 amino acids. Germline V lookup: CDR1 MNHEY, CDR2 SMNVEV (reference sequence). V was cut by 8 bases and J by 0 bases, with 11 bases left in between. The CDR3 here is CASGDTSSYEQYF. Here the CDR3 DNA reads TGTGCCAGCGGGGACACTAGCTCCTACGAGCAGTACTTC.

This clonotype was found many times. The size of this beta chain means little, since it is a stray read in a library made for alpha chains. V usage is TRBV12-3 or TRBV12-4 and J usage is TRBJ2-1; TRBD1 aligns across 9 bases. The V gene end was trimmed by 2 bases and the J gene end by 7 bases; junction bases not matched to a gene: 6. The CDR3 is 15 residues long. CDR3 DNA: TGTGCCAGCAGTTTAACAGGGGGCGCAGGTAATGAGCAGTTCTTC. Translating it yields CASSLTGGAGNEQFF.

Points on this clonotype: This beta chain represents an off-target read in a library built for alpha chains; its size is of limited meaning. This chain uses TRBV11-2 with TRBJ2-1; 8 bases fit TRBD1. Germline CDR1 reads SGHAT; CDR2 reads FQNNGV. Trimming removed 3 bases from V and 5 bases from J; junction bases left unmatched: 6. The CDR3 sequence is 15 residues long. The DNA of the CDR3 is TGTGCCAGCAGCTTTAACAGGGGGTCAAACAATGAGCAGTTCTTC. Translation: CASSFNRGSNNEQFF.

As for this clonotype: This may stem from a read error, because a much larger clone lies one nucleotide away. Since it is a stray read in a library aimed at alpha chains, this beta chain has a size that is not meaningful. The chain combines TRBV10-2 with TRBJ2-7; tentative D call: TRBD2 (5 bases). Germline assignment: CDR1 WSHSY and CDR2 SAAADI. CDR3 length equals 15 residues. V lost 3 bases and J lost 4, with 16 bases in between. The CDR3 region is CASSDLERLAYEQYF. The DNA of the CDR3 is TGCGCCAGCAGTGATCTAGAAAGGTTAGCGTACGAGCAGTACTTC.

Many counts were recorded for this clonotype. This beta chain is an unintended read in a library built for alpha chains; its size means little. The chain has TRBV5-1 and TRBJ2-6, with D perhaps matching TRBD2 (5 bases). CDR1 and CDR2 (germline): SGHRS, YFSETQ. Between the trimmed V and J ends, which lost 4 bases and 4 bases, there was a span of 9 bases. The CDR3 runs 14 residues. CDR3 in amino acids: CASSPPGGANVLTF. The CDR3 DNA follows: TGCGCCAGCAGCCCCCCGGGGGGGGCCAACGTCCTGACTTTC.

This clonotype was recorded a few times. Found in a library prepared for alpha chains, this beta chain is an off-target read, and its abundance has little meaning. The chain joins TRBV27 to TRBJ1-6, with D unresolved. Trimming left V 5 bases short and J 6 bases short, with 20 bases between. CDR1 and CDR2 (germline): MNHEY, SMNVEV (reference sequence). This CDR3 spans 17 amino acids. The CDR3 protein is CASSTRTGLTSNSPLHF. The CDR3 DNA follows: TGTGCCAGCAGTACTCGAACCGGGCTGACATCTAATTCACCCCTCCACTTT.

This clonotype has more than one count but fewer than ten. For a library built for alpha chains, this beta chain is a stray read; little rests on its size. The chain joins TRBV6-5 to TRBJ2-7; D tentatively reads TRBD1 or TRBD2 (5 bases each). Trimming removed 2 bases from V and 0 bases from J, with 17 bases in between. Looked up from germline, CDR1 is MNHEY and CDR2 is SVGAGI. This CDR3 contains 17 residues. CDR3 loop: CASSYHLVAGSSYEQYF. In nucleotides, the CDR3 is TGTGCCAGCAGTTACCATTTGGTGGCAGGGAGCTCCTACGAGCAGTACTTC.

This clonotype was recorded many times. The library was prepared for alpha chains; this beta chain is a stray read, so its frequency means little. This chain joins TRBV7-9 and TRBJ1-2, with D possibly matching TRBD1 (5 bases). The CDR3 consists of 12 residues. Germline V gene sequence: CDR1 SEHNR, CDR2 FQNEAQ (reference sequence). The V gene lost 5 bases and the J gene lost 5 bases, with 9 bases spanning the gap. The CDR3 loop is CASSTTVYGYTF. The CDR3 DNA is TGTGCCAGCAGCACGACAGTGTATGGCTACACCTTC.

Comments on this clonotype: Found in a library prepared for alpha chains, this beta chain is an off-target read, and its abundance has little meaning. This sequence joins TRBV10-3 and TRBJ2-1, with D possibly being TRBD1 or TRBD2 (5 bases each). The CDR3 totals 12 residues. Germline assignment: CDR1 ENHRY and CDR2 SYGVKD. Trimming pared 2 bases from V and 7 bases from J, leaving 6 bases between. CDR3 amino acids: CAISEGGNEQFF. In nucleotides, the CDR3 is TGTGCCATCAGTGAGGGGGGTAATGAGCAGTTCTTC.

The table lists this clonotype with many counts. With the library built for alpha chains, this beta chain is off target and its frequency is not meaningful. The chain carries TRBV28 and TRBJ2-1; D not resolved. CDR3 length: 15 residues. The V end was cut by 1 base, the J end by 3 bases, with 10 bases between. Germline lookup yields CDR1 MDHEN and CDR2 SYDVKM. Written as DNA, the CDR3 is TGTGCCAGCAGTTTATCTAAACCTTTCTACAATGAGCAGTTCTTC. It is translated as CASSLSKPFYNEQFF.

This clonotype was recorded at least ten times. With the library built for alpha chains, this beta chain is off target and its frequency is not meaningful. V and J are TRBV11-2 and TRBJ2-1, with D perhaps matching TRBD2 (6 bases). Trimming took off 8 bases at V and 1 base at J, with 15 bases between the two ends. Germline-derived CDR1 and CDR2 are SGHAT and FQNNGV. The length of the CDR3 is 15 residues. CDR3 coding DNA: TGTGCCAGCGTTCTTCCCGGAGGGTCCTACAATGAGCAGTTCTTC. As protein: CASVLPGGSYNEQFF.

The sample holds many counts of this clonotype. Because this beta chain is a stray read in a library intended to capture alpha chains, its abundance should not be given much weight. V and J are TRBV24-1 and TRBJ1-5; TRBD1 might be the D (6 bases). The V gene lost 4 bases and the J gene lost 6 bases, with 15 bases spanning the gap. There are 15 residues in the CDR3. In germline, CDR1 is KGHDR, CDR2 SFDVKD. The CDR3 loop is CATSEPQGLRQPQHF. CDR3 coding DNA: TGTGCCACCAGTGAGCCACAGGGTTTACGTCAGCCCCAGCATTTT.

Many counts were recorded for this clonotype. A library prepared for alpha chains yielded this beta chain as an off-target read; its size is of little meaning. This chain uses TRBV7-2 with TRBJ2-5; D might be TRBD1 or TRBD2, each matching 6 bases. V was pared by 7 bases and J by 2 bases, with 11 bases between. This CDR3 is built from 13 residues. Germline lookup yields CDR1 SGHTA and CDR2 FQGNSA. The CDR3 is CASNRGLQETQYF. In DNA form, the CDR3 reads TGTGCCAGCAACCGGGGGCTACAAGAGACCCAGTACTTC.

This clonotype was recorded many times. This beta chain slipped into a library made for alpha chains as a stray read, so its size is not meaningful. The CDR3 DNA reads as TGTGCCAGCAGTTCCCCACTACTATCGACAGGGACGTTAGGCTACACCTTC. Protein product: CASSSPLLSTGTLGYTF. The V gene is TRBV28, the J gene TRBJ1-2; 7 positions match TRBD1. The germline V gene has CDR1 MDHEN and CDR2 SYDVKM. Germline trimming cut 4 bases from V and 8 bases from J; bases unmatched to any gene: 19. The CDR3 has 17 amino acids.

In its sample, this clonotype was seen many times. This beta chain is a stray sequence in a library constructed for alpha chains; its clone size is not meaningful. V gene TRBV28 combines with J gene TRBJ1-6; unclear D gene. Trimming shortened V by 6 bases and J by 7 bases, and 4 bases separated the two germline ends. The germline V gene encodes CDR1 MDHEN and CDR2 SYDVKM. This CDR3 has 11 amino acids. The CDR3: CASRLNSPLHF. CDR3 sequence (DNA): TGTGCCAGCAGACTAAATTCACCCCTCCACTTT. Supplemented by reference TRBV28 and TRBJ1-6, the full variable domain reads DVKVTQSSRYLVKRTGEKVFLECVQDMDHENMFWYRQDPGLGLRLIYFSYDVKMKEKGDIPEGYSVSREKKERFSLILESASTNQTSMYLCASRLNSPLHFGNGTRLTVT.

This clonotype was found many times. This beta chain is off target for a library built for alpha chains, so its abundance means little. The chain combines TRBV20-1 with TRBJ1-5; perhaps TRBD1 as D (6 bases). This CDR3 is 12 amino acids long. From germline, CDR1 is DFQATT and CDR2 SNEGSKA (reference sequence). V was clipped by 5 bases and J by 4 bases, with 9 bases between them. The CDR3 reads CSAGGGNQPQHF. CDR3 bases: TGCAGTGCTGGAGGGGGAAATCAGCCCCAGCATTTT.

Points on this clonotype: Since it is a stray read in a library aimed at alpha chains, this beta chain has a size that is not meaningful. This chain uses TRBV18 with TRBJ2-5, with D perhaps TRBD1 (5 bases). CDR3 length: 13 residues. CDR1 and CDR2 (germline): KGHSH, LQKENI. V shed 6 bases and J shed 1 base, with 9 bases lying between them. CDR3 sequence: CASSADSQETQYF. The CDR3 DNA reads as TGTGCCAGCTCCGCCGACAGCCAAGAGACCCAGTACTTC.

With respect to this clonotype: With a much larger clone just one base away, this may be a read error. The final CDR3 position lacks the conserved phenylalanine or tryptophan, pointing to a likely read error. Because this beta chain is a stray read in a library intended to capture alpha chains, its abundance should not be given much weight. The chain's CDR3 is CASSAGQGTYNEQFS. CDR3 nucleotide sequence: TGTGCCAGCAGCGCAGGACAGGGTACCTACAATGAGCAGTTCTCC. The V and J genes are TRBV28 and TRBJ2-1; 8 bases are a match to TRBD1. The CDR3 consists of 15 residues. Trimming took 6 bases from V and 2 from J; bases not matched to a gene: 6. Germline V lookup: CDR1 MDHEN, CDR2 SYDVKM.

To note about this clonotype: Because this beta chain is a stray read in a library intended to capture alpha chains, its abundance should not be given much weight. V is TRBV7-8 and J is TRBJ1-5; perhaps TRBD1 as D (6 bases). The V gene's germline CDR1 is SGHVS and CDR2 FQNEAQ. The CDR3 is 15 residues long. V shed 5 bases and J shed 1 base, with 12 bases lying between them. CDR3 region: CASSAQGLSNQPQHF. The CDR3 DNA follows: TGTGCCAGCAGCGCCCAGGGGTTAAGCAATCAGCCCCAGCATTTT.

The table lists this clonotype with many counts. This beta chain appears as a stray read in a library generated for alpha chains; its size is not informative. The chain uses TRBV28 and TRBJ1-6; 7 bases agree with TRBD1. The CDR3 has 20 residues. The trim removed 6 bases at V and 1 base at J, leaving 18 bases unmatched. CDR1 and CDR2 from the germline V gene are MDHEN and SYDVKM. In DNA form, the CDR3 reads TGTGCCAGCAGCTCCCCTAGTGGGTCAGGGGGATGGTCCTATAATTCACCCCTCCACTTT. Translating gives CASSSPSGSGGWSYNSPLHF.

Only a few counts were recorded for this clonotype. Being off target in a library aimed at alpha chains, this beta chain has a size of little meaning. The CDR3 DNA sequence: TGTGCCAGCAAAGGGACAAAGGGAGGCGAGCAGTACTTC. It is translated as CASKGTKGGEQYF. This chain uses TRBV11-2 with TRBJ2-7; either TRBD1 or TRBD2 may fit D (6 bases each). Trimming stripped 7 bases from V and 6 bases from J, with 16 bases between. The CDR3 spans 13 residues. Germline V lookup: CDR1 SGHAT, CDR2 FQNNGV.

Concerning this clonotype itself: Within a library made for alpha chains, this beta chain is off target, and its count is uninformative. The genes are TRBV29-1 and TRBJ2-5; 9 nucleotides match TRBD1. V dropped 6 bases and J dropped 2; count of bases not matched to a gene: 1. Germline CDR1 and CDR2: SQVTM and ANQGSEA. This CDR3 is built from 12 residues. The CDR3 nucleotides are TGCAGCGTGGGGACAGGGCAAGAGACCCAGTACTTC. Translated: CSVGTGQETQYF.

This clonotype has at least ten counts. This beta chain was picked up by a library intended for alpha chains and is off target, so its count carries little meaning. The chain's CDR3 is CASSPVRETQYF. The CDR3 DNA reads as TGTGCCAGCAGCCCCGTTAGGGAGACCCAGTACTTC. The genes are TRBV7-2 and TRBJ2-5; D remains ambiguous. Trimming cost V 5 bases and J 5 bases, with 9 bases left between them. Germline CDR1 reads SGHTA; CDR2 reads FQGNSA. There are 12 residues in the CDR3. Drawing the rest from reference TRBV7-2 and TRBJ2-5, the complete variable domain is GAGVSQSPSNKVTEKGKDVELRCDPISGHTALYWYRQSLGQGLEFLIYFQGNSAPDKSGLPSDRFSAERTGGSVSTLTIQRTQQEDSAVYLCASSPVRETQYFGPGTRLLVL.

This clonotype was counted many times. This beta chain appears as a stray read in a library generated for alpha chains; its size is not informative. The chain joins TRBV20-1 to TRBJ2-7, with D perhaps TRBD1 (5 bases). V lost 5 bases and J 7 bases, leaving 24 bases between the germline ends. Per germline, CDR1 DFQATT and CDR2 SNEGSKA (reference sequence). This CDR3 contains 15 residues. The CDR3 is CSAFAVSGLLGEQYF. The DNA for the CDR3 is TGCAGTGCTTTTGCTGTTTCAGGGTTGTTAGGTGAGCAGTACTTC.

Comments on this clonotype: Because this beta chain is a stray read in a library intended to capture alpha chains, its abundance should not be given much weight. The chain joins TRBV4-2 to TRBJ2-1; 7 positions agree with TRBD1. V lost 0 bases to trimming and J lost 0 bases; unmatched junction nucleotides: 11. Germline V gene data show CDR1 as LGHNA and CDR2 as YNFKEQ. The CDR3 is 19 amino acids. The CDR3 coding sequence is TGTGCCAGCAGCCAAGATCTGACAGGGTCCGGGCTCTCCTACAATGAGCAGTTCTTC. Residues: CASSQDLTGSGLSYNEQFF.

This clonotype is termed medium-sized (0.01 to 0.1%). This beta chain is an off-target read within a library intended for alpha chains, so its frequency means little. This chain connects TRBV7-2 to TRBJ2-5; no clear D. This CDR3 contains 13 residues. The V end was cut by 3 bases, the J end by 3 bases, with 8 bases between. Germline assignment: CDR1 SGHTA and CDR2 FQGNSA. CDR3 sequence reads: CASSFSREETQYF. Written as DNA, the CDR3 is TGTGCCAGCAGCTTTTCAAGGGAAGAGACCCAGTACTTC. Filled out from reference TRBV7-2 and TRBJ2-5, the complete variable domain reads GAGVSQSPSNKVTEKGKDVELRCDPISGHTALYWYRQSLGQGLEFLIYFQGNSAPDKSGLPSDRFSAERTGGSVSTLTIQRTQQEDSAVYLCASSFSREETQYFGPGTRLLVL.